Following are 10 T cell receptor beta chains from one sample sequenced in a study of T cells in Graves' hyperthyroidism and ophthalmopathy (dated by TCRdb to between 2018 and 2020). Library prep was done by multiplex PCR. The instrument was an Illumina HiSeq 2000. Amplification of TCR beta CDR3 regions was carried out from RNA transcripts. A first-round RT-PCR of the TCR CDR3 used the HTBI primer set with the Qiagen OneStep RT-PCR kit. Using fastp at Q25 and MiXCR, TCRdb reprocessed the public reads and kept productive beta chains. Identical CDR3 proteins give one entry, which carries the most common genes and DNA. Here the sample has hundreds of thousands of distinct CDR3 sequences; around 20% occur a single time. Approximately 48% of the sample is in the top ten clones. The specimen sequenced was blood. The origin of the receptors is a man aged 35 to 55 with Graves' ophthalmopathy.

To note about this clonotype: A read error is possible here, since a much larger clone lies one base away. The DNA of the CDR3 is TGTGCCAGCAGCTTGAACACCGAGGAGCTGTTTTTT. It specifies CASSLNTEELFF. The J gene is TRBJ2-2, the V gene TRBV11-1, with D uncertain. Per germline, CDR1 SGHAT and CDR2 FQDESV (reference sequence). CDR3 length equals 12 residues.

The chain couples TRBV9 to TRBJ2-3; D remains unclear. This CDR3 is built from 17 residues. From germline, CDR1 is SGDLS and CDR2 YYNGEE. The ends were cut back, 0 bases at V and 3 bases at J, with 17 bases in the middle. The CDR3 sequence: CASSVDPPGLTTDTQYF. CDR3 nucleotides: TGTGCCAGCAGCGTAGACCCTCCGGGTCTGACGACAGATACGCAGTATTTT.

This clonotype was recorded many times. V and J are TRBV11-2 and TRBJ2-2; TRBD2 aligns across 9 bases. The CDR3 consists of 17 residues. Germline V lookup: CDR1 SGHAT, CDR2 FQNNGV. J lost 8 bases, V lost 5 bases, and 15 bases had no gene match. CDR3: CASSLIIPGLAAGELFF. The CDR3 nucleotides read TGTGCCAGCAGCCTCATTATCCCGGGACTAGCCGCGGGGGAGCTGTTTTTT.

This clonotype was detected many times. The chain joins TRBV20-1 to TRBJ2-5; D perhaps matches TRBD2 (6 bases). The V and J ends lost 4 bases and 4 bases respectively, with 16 bases between them. CDR1 and CDR2 from the germline V gene are DFQATT and SNEGSKA (reference sequence). The CDR3 length is 14 residues. The CDR3 DNA is TGCAGTGCTACCCACGGGGGAGCGTCAGAGACCCAGTACTTC. This gives the protein CSATHGGASETQYF.

The chain has TRBV20-1 and TRBJ1-2; 12 bases agree with TRBD1. The CDR3 consists of 14 residues. CDR1 DFQATT and CDR2 SNEGSKA come from the germline V gene (reference sequence). Trimming cost V 0 bases and J 7 bases; bases outside gene matches: 3. CDR3 protein: CSAREGTGGSGYTF. CDR3 sequence (DNA): TGCAGTGCTAGAGAGGGGACAGGGGGCTCTGGCTACACCTTC.

This clonotype came up once. The chain recombines TRBV27 with TRBJ1-3; 7 positions match TRBD1. Germline CDR1 is MNHEY and CDR2 is SMNVEV (reference sequence). CDR3 length: 16 amino acids. With V trimmed by 6 bases and J by 3 bases, 11 bases remained unmatched. The DNA for the CDR3 is TGTGCCAGCAGAGTCAACGTAACAGGGGATGGAAACACCATATATTTT. It codes for CASRVNVTGDGNTIYF.

There are a few counts of this clonotype. The chain uses TRBV9 and TRBJ1-1, with TRBD1 identical over 7 bases. Trimming cost V 2 bases and J 3 bases; bases outside gene matches: 4. Germline lookup yields CDR1 SGDLS and CDR2 YYNGEE. The CDR3 runs 14 residues. The DNA for the CDR3 is TGTGCCAGCAGCGTCCTACAGGGGCACACTGAAGCTTTCTTT. This encodes CASSVLQGHTEAFF.

CDR3 region: CASSMDRTTPKSPLHF. In nucleotides, the CDR3 is TGTGCCAGTAGTATGGACAGGACCACTCCCAAATCACCCCTCCACTTT. The rearrangement uses TRBV19 and TRBJ1-6; 7 nucleotides align to TRBD1. The CDR3 contains 16 residues. Germline V lookup: CDR1 LNHDA, CDR2 SQIVND (reference sequence). With 3 bases clipped from V and 10 bases from J, the junction kept 12 bases outside the gene matches. Full variable domain (remainder filled in from reference TRBV19 and TRBJ1-6): DGGITQSPKYLFRKEGQNVTLSCEQNLNHDAMYWYRQDPGQGLRLIYYSQIVNDFQKGDIAEGYSVSREKKESFPLTVTSAQKNPTAFYLCASSMDRTTPKSPLHFGNGTRLTVT.

This clonotype has ten or more counts. V gene TRBV30 combines with J gene TRBJ2-3; D perhaps matches TRBD1 (6 bases). V was cut by 3 bases and J by 2 bases, with 15 bases left in between. Germline CDR1 and CDR2: GTSNPN and SVGIG (reference sequence). The CDR3 is 15 amino acids. The CDR3: CAWSTGTTITDTQYF. The CDR3 nucleotides read TGTGCCTGGAGCACCGGGACAACTATCACAGATACGCAGTATTTT.

The chain is built from TRBV15 and TRBJ2-2; 7 bases align to TRBD1. The CDR3 is 16 amino acids. The V gene's germline CDR1 is LNHNV and CDR2 YYDKDF (reference sequence). Trimming took 5 bases from V and 1 from J; bases not matched to a gene: 7. CDR3 nucleotide sequence: TGTGCCACCAGCCCCCACAGGGGTGGGAACACCGGGGAGCTGTTTTTT. It encodes CATSPHRGGNTGELFF.